Presented here are 18 T cell receptor beta chains from one specimen sequenced in a study of blood T cell repertoires in COVID-19. Profiled with immunoSEQ multiplex PCR; TCRdb holds only in-frame clones, not every one. The sample carries about 230,000 clones, approximately 87% recorded once. Source material: peripheral blood. The source is a woman in her sixties or seventies with active or convalescent COVID-19.

The J gene is TRBJ2-7, the V gene TRBV5-1; TRBD1 matches at 7 bases. V shed 4 bases and J 7 bases; nucleotides not matched to a gene: 8. Germline V gives CDR1 SGHRS, CDR2 YFSETQ. The CDR3 spans 13 residues. The CDR3 nucleotides are TGCGCCAGCAGCGGGGGACAGACCTGGGAGCAGTACTTC. Encoded protein: CASSGGQTWEQYF.

The chain employs TRBV19 and TRBJ2-5; 7 nucleotides align to TRBD2. This CDR3 has 15 amino acids. Trimming at V came to 5 bases and at J to 4 bases, leaving 10 bases not matched to a gene. Germline CDR1 and CDR2: LNHDA and SQIVND (reference sequence). CDR3 DNA sequence: TGTGCCAGTAGTCCGGGGGGTCGACGGATAGAGACCCAGTACTTC. Encoded protein: CASSPGGRRIETQYF.

The table lists this clone with a few counts. J is TRBJ2-3 and V is TRBV11-2; no reliable D call. The germline V gene has CDR1 SGHAT and CDR2 FQNNGV. CDR3 length: 14 amino acids. Trimming took 1 base from V and 3 from J, leaving 8 bases between them. DNA of the CDR3: TGTGCCAGCAGCTTAGCCCAGGCTACAGATACGCAGTATTTT. Translation gives CASSLAQATDTQYF.

The sample holds many counts of this clone. CDR3: CASMGTGIYEQYF. CDR3 DNA: TGTGCCAGCATGGGGACAGGGATCTACGAGCAGTACTTC. This rearrangement joins TRBV6-5 to TRBJ2-7; 9 positions agree with TRBD1. This CDR3 region has 13 residues. After removal of 7 bases from V and 3 bases from J, the junction contained 4 bases not matched to a gene. The germline V gene has CDR1 MNHEY and CDR2 SVGAGI.

The chain combines TRBV10-2 with TRBJ1-2, with D uncertain. CDR3 length: 13 amino acids. Germline V gene data show CDR1 as WSHSY and CDR2 as SAAADI. V was shortened by 4 bases and J by 2 bases, with 8 bases between the two germline ends. The CDR3 sequence: CASSVDKNYGYTF. In DNA form, the CDR3 reads TGCGCCAGCAGTGTTGACAAGAACTATGGCTACACCTTC.

The chain combines TRBV5-4 with TRBJ1-1; D is possibly TRBD1 (5 bases). The CDR3 runs to 16 residues. Germline CDR1 SGHNT, CDR2 YYREEE (reference sequence). The V end was cut by 5 bases, the J end by 2 bases, with 19 bases between. The CDR3 loop is CASSHGAGYLNTEAFF. CDR3 sequence (DNA): TGTGCCAGCAGTCATGGGGCAGGCTACCTAAACACTGAAGCTTTCTTT.

As concerns this clone: At one of its ends the junction is not consistent with the germline gene, which may arise from a read error. V is TRBV7-7 and J is TRBJ2-1, with D perhaps matching TRBD2 (6 bases). This CDR3 is built from 16 residues. Germline loops: CDR1 SSHAT, CDR2 FNYEAQ (reference sequence). CDR3 in amino acids: CASSHHPGLTVNEQFF. CDR3 nucleotides: TGTGCTAGCAGCCACCATCCGGGACTGACCGTGAATGAGCAGTTCTTC.

CDR3 loop: CASSFGLSSYNSPLHF. The CDR3 nucleotides are TGTGCCAGCAGCTTCGGACTTAGCTCCTATAATTCACCCCTCCACTTT. The chain is built from TRBV7-2 and TRBJ1-6; no definite D call. Trimming took 3 bases from V and 0 from J, leaving 9 bases between them. The CDR3 extends over 16 amino acids. CDR1 and CDR2 from the germline V gene are SGHTA and FQGNSA. Supplemented by reference TRBV7-2 and TRBJ1-6, the full variable domain reads GAGVSQSPSNKVTEKGKDVELRCDPISGHTALYWYRQSLGQGLEFLIYFQGNSAPDKSGLPSDRFSAERTGGSVSTLTIQRTQQEDSAVYLCASSFGLSSYNSPLHFGNGTRLTVT.

The chain carries TRBV7-8 and TRBJ1-6; D unclear. CDR1 is SGHVS and CDR2 is FQNEAQ in the germline V gene. Between the trimmed V and J ends, which lost 5 bases and 6 bases, there was a span of 23 bases. This CDR3 contains 18 residues. The DNA for the CDR3 is TGTGCCAGCAGCGAACGCCCCGTGAGCGACGGAATTAATTCACCCCTCCACTTT. Protein sequence: CASSERPVSDGINSPLHF.

V is TRBV19 and J is TRBJ1-4; 8 nucleotides align to TRBD1. Per germline, CDR1 LNHDA and CDR2 SQIVND (reference sequence). The J segment lost 8 bases and the V segment lost 4 bases, leaving 15 bases of the junction unmatched. The CDR3 runs to 17 residues. The CDR3 spells CASSTTGTGRGWEKLFF. CDR3 nucleotides: TGTGCCAGTAGTACGACCGGGACAGGCCGGGGATGGGAAAAACTGTTTTTT. The full variable domain, rest sourced from reference TRBV19 and TRBJ1-4, is DGGITQSPKYLFRKEGQNVTLSCEQNLNHDAMYWYRQDPGQGLRLIYYSQIVNDFQKGDIAEGYSVSREKKESFPLTVTSAQKNPTAFYLCASSTTGTGRGWEKLFFGSGTQLSVL.

In its sample, this clone was seen once. The chain employs TRBV7-3 and TRBJ2-5, with 9 bases lining up with TRBD1. V gave up 5 bases and J gave up 5 bases; unmatched junction bases: 3. CDR3 length: 13 residues. The germline V gene encodes CDR1 SGHTA and CDR2 FQGTGA. As DNA, the CDR3 is TGTGCCAGCAGCCGCGGACAGGGGGAGACCCAGTACTTC. Protein sequence: CASSRGQGETQYF.

J is TRBJ1-1 and V is TRBV9, with a possible D match to TRBD1 (5 bases). The V gene's germline CDR1 is SGDLS and CDR2 YYNGEE. The CDR3 runs 15 residues. The V and J ends lost 0 bases and 4 bases respectively, with 13 bases between them. CDR3 sequence reads: CASSVGGARATEAFF. CDR3 DNA sequence: TGTGCCAGCAGCGTAGGCGGGGCGCGGGCCACTGAAGCTTTCTTT. Looking up the rest from reference TRBV9 and TRBJ1-1 gives the full variable domain: DSGVTQTPKHLITATGQRVTLRCSPRSGDLSVYWYQQSLDQGLQFLIQYYNGEERAKGNILERFSAQQFPDLHSELNLSSLELGDSALYFCASSVGGARATEAFFGQGTRLTVV.

The rearrangement joins TRBV10-3 to TRBJ1-3; tentative D call: TRBD1 (6 bases). Germline-derived CDR1 and CDR2 are ENHRY and SYGVKD. Trimming removed 6 bases at V and 3 bases at J, with 9 bases between. The CDR3 length is 13 residues. The CDR3 protein is CAISQGGGNTIYF. CDR3 DNA sequence: TGTGCCATCAGCCAAGGGGGTGGAAACACCATATATTTT.

This rearrangement joins TRBV3-1 (or the pseudogene TRBV3-2) to TRBJ1-2; TRBD1 aligns across 8 bases. From germline, CDR1 is LGHDT and CDR2 YNNKEL (reference sequence). Trimming cost V 0 bases and J 8 bases; bases outside gene matches: 11. The CDR3 extends over 16 amino acids. The CDR3 DNA is TGTGCCAGCAGCCAAGATTCGGTTAACAGGGGGAGAGGCTACACCTTC. Translating it yields CASSQDSVNRGRGYTF.

V usage is TRBV24-1 and J usage is TRBJ2-1; a possible D gene is TRBD2 (6 bases). The CDR3 has 12 amino acids. Trimming took 4 bases from V and 11 from J, leaving 11 bases between them. Germline V gene lookup returns CDR1 KGHDR and CDR2 SFDVKD. For the CDR3, the DNA is TGTGCCACCAGTGACAGAGCGGGCAAGCAGTTCTTC. It codes for CATSDRAGKQFF.

The chain carries TRBV5-1 and TRBJ2-2; D is possibly TRBD2 (7 bases). V shed 1 base and J shed 3 bases, with 10 bases lying between them. Per the germline V gene, CDR1 is SGHRS and CDR2 is YFSETQ. This CDR3 comprises 15 residues. The CDR3 protein is CASSLRGADTGELFF. CDR3 sequence (DNA): TGCGCCAGCAGCTTGCGGGGGGCCGACACCGGGGAGCTGTTTTTT.

This chain joins TRBV29-1 and TRBJ2-5; 7 bases are a match to TRBD1. The CDR3 spans 13 residues. V lost 5 bases and J lost 4; bases outside the gene matches: 7. CDR1 SQVTM and CDR2 ANQGSEA come from the germline V gene. Here the CDR3 DNA reads TGCAGCGTTCACAGGGGAATAGGAGAGACCCAGTACTTC. It codes for CSVHRGIGETQYF. The whole variable domain, filled in from reference TRBV29-1 and TRBJ2-5, reads SAVISQKPSRDICQRGTSLTIQCQVDSQVTMMFWYRQQPGQSLTLIATANQGSEATYESGFVIDKFPISRPNLTFSTLTVSNMSPEDSSIYLCSVHRGIGETQYFGPGTRLLVL.

The gene calls are TRBV6-1 and TRBJ2-3; TRBD2 aligns across 7 bases. Germline V gene data show CDR1 as MNHNS and CDR2 as SASEGT. Trimming at V came to 2 bases and at J to 6 bases, leaving 2 bases not matched to a gene. The CDR3 extends over 13 amino acids. CDR3 DNA sequence: TGTGCCAGCAGTGAACTGGGAGGGGATACGCAGTATTTT. Protein product: CASSELGGDTQYF.